This entry lists 27 T cell receptor beta chains sequenced from one sample in a study of CD4 T cells in relation to SARS-CoV-2 and coronaviruses. Antigen specificity for these receptors is unknown. CD4+ T cells from unexposed donors were obtained before the COVID-19 pandemic (2011-2018). Isolation of CD4+ T cells took place after around eleven days in culture. The repertoire was sequenced with immunoSEQ multiplex PCR; TCRdb's copy has only in-frame clones and lacks some. The sample records about 29,000 clones, roughly three quarters being singletons. Specimen: CD4+ T cells from PBMCs, cultured in vitro. The receptors were gathered from a human donor in good health.

This clone turned up a few times. The chain has TRBV12-3 or TRBV12-4 and TRBJ1-1, with D possibly being TRBD1 (6 bases). The CDR3 has 13 amino acids. Trimming removed 5 bases from V and 5 bases from J, with 12 bases in between. The DNA for the CDR3 is TGTGCCAGCAGTCGGATCAGGGGAACTGAAGCTTTCTTT. Translated: CASSRIRGTEAFF.

This clone showed up just once. The rearrangement links TRBV3-1 (or the pseudogene TRBV3-2) to TRBJ2-3; TRBD2 matches at 10 bases. CDR3 length: 17 residues. The V segment lost 3 bases and the J segment 2 bases; nucleotides outside the gene matches: 8. The germline gives CDR1 LGHDT, CDR2 YNNKEL (reference sequence). The CDR3 DNA is TGTGCCAGCAGCCAGGAATGGACTAGCGGTAACACAGATACGCAGTATTTT. Protein sequence: CASSQEWTSGNTDTQYF.

The chain links TRBV7-2 to TRBJ2-7, with 7 bases fitting TRBD1. V gave up 4 bases and J gave up 5 bases; unmatched junction bases: 5. CDR1 is SGHTA, CDR2 FQGNSA, per germline. The CDR3 length is 13 residues. The CDR3 bases are TGTGCCAGCAGCTCCCAGAGGGGGCACGAGCAGTACTTC. Amino acid sequence: CASSSQRGHEQYF. The entire variable domain, with the rest obtained from reference TRBV7-2 and TRBJ2-7, is as follows: GAGVSQSPSNKVTEKGKDVELRCDPISGHTALYWYRQSLGQGLEFLIYFQGNSAPDKSGLPSDRFSAERTGGSVSTLTIQRTQQEDSAVYLCASSSQRGHEQYFGPGTRLTVT.

This sequence joins TRBV5-1 and TRBJ2-1; either TRBD1 or TRBD2 may supply D (6 bases each). The CDR3 sequence is 16 residues long. Trimming left V 3 bases short and J 3 bases short, with 16 bases between. CDR1 is SGHRS, CDR2 YFSETQ, per germline. The CDR3 spells CASSSSVGGLYNEQFF. The CDR3 nucleotides are TGCGCCAGCAGCTCGAGCGTGGGGGGCCTCTACAATGAGCAGTTCTTC. The full variable domain, with the rest looked up from reference TRBV5-1 and TRBJ2-1, is KAGVTQTPRYLIKTRGQQVTLSCSPISGHRSVSWYQQTPGQGLQFLFEYFSETQRNKGNFPGRFSGRQFSNSRSEMNVSTLELGDSALYLCASSSSVGGLYNEQFFGPGTRLTVL.

This sequence joins TRBV28 and TRBJ1-5; D remains unclear. Germline V CDR1 and CDR2: MDHEN, SYDVKM. V lost 4 bases and J lost 6, with 7 bases in between. CDR3 size: 12 residues. The CDR3 coding sequence is TGTGCCAGCAGTTCTAACGCTCAGCCCCAGCATTTT. Its protein is CASSSNAQPQHF.

This clone is a singleton in its sample. This rearrangement joins TRBV9 to TRBJ1-2; 8 bases fit TRBD1. Germline trimming cut 4 bases from V and 0 bases from J; bases unmatched to any gene: 5. The CDR3 spans 15 residues. The germline CDR1 and CDR2 sequences are SGDLS and YYNGEE. CDR3 DNA: TGTGCCAGCAGCCCCCAGGGGGCAACTAACTATGGCTACACCTTC. Translating it yields CASSPQGATNYGYTF.

Written as DNA, the CDR3 is TGTGCCAGCAGCTTGGGGGTCCCTAGGGGCCTGAGAGGCTACACCTTC. This translates into CASSLGVPRGLRGYTF. The chain combines TRBV5-4 with TRBJ1-2; possibly TRBD1 for D (5 bases). Trimming shortened V by 0 bases and J by 8 bases, and 20 bases separated the two germline ends. Per the germline V gene, CDR1 is SGHNT and CDR2 is YYREEE (reference sequence). The CDR3 loop spans 16 amino acids. Filled out from reference TRBV5-4 and TRBJ1-2, the complete variable domain reads ETGVTQSPTHLIKTRGQQVTLRCSSQSGHNTVSWYQQALGQGPQFIFQYYREEENGRGNFPPRFSGLQFPNYSSELNVNALELDDSALYLCASSLGVPRGLRGYTFGSGTRLTVV.

V gene TRBV6-5 combines with J gene TRBJ2-7, with D unclear. The germline CDR1 and CDR2 sequences are MNHEY and SVGAGI. Trimming stripped 2 bases from V and 4 bases from J, with 3 bases between. The CDR3 is made up of 11 amino acids. The CDR3 sequence is CASSYLYEQYF. The CDR3 coding sequence is TGTGCCAGCAGTTACCTGTACGAGCAGTACTTC.

The chain joins TRBV9 to TRBJ1-2; a possible D gene is TRBD1 (5 bases). Trimming stripped 3 bases from V and 4 bases from J, with 16 bases between. CDR3 length: 15 amino acids. Germline CDR1 reads SGDLS; CDR2 reads YYNGEE. The CDR3 coding sequence is TGTGCCAGCAGCGCCGATGGGGGGGGAATCTATGGCTACACCTTC. This sequence encodes CASSADGGGIYGYTF.

This clone was found a few times. The chain combines TRBV7-3 with TRBJ2-1; 8 bases match TRBD2. Germline V gene data show CDR1 as SGHTA and CDR2 as FQGTGA. With 5 bases clipped from V and 8 bases from J, the junction kept 11 bases outside the gene matches. The CDR3 sequence is 15 residues long. The DNA of the CDR3 is TGTGCCAGCAGCCAGGCCGGGACTAGGAACGATGAGCAGTTCTTC. The encoded protein is CASSQAGTRNDEQFF.

The chain joins TRBV27 to TRBJ2-1; 12 nucleotides match TRBD2. Germline CDR1 is MNHEY and CDR2 is SMNVEV (reference sequence). The J segment lost 8 bases and the V segment lost 6 bases, leaving 2 bases of the junction unmatched. This CDR3 region has 13 residues. The DNA of the CDR3 is TGTGCCAGCAGGGGACTAGCGGGCTATGAGCAGTTCTTC. This encodes CASRGLAGYEQFF.

The chain uses TRBV5-1 and TRBJ2-3; TRBD2 matches 11 bases. The germline V gene encodes CDR1 SGHRS and CDR2 YFSETQ. The CDR3 totals 19 residues. The trim removed 4 bases at V and 2 bases at J, leaving 15 bases unmatched. The CDR3 reads CASSAGGLAGGYYTDTQYF. CDR3 coding DNA: TGCGCCAGCAGCGCTGGTGGCCTAGCGGGGGGATACTACACAGATACGCAGTATTTT.

This clone was recorded a few times. The chain combines TRBV29-1 with TRBJ2-5, with a tentative D call TRBD2 (6 bases). This CDR3 comprises 13 residues. V dropped 6 bases and J dropped 4 bases, with 15 bases sitting between them. In germline, CDR1 is SQVTM, CDR2 ANQGSEA. The CDR3 sequence: CSVGGAGRETQYF. The CDR3 DNA follows: TGCAGCGTCGGGGGTGCGGGGAGAGAGACCCAGTACTTC.

The rearrangement joins TRBV29-1 to TRBJ1-5, with 8 bases matching TRBD1. CDR1 is SQVTM and CDR2 is ANQGSEA in the germline V gene. This CDR3 region has 14 residues. Trimming cost V 4 bases and J 5 bases; bases outside gene matches: 7. In DNA form, the CDR3 reads TGCAGCGTTGCCGGACAGGGCTGGGATCAGCCCCAGCATTTT. As protein: CSVAGQGWDQPQHF.

The chain joins TRBV27 to TRBJ2-7; 9 bases fit TRBD1. The germline CDR1 and CDR2 sequences are MNHEY and SMNVEV (reference sequence). The CDR3 extends over 16 amino acids. Trimming at V came to 4 bases and at J to 7 bases, leaving 14 bases not matched to a gene. The CDR3 DNA reads as TGTGCCAGCAGTTCTTACCTCCGGGACAGGGCGTGGGAGCAGTACTTC. The encoded protein is CASSSYLRDRAWEQYF.

This clone has a single count. V gene TRBV6-6 combines with J gene TRBJ1-1; TRBD1 matches at 8 bases. The germline V gene encodes CDR1 MNHNY and CDR2 SVGAGI (reference sequence). Trimming took 0 bases from V and 11 from J; bases not matched to a gene: 5. This CDR3 spans 13 amino acids. The CDR3: CASSYSATGDAFF. Here the CDR3 DNA reads TGTGCCAGCAGTTACTCGGCGACAGGGGATGCTTTCTTT.

The chain combines TRBV6-5 with TRBJ2-1; D is uncertain. Trimming shortened V by 7 bases and J by 6 bases, and 16 bases separated the two germline ends. The CDR3 is 14 amino acids. Germline lookup yields CDR1 MNHEY and CDR2 SVGAGI. The CDR3 protein is CASTGDPGFNEQFF. The DNA for the CDR3 is TGTGCCAGCACTGGGGATCCGGGCTTCAATGAGCAGTTCTTC.

A single count supports this clone. The V gene is TRBV30, the J gene TRBJ2-1; D is unresolved. The V end lost 3 bases, the J end lost 4 bases, and 10 bases lay between the germline ends. CDR1 is GTSNPN and CDR2 is SVGIG in the germline V gene (reference sequence). The CDR3 runs to 13 residues. CDR3 nucleotides: TGTGCCTGGAGCCTGGGCCCTTACAATGAGCAGTTCTTC. As protein: CAWSLGPYNEQFF.

The chain carries TRBV5-6 and TRBJ2-2; D unresolved. Looked up from germline, CDR1 is SGHDT and CDR2 is YYEEEE. This CDR3 region has 14 residues. V was cut by 0 bases and J by 3 bases, with 6 bases left in between. This CDR3 is CASSLGLYTGELFF. The CDR3 nucleotides are TGTGCCAGCAGCTTGGGCCTTTACACCGGGGAGCTGTTTTTT.

The chain uses TRBV24-1 and TRBJ2-2; the D gene is possibly TRBD2 (5 bases). This CDR3 is 13 amino acids long. The ends were cut back, 6 bases at V and 4 bases at J, with 8 bases in the middle. Germline lookup yields CDR1 KGHDR and CDR2 SFDVKD. CDR3 in DNA: TGTGCCACCAGTCCCAGCGGCACCGGGGAGCTGTTTTTT. Amino acid sequence: CATSPSGTGELFF.

V and J are TRBV5-6 and TRBJ1-2; TRBD1 matches 8 bases. The CDR3 contains 16 residues. Germline V lookup: CDR1 SGHDT, CDR2 YYEEEE. V shed 0 bases, J shed 4 bases, and the junction held 8 bases outside the gene matches. The CDR3 region is CASSLDQGAGSYGYTF. The CDR3, as DNA: TGTGCCAGCAGCTTGGATCAGGGGGCGGGGAGCTATGGCTACACCTTC.

This clone came up a few times. The chain has TRBV7-9 and TRBJ1-6; D remains unclear. V gave up 5 bases and J gave up 13 bases, with 9 bases separating them. The CDR3 spans 11 residues. Germline V gives CDR1 SEHNR, CDR2 FQNEAQ (reference sequence). CDR3 in DNA: TGTGCCAGCAGCGAAGGGTTCCCCCTCCACTTT. Amino acids: CASSEGFPLHF. The complete variable domain, with remaining parts taken from reference TRBV7-9 and TRBJ1-6, reads DTGVSQNPRHKITKRGQNVTFRCDPISEHNRLYWYRQTLGQGPEFLTYFQNEAQLEKSRLLSDRFSAERPKGSFSTLEIQRTEQGDSAMYLCASSEGFPLHFGNGTRLTVT.

The chain uses TRBV5-4 and TRBJ2-5, with no clear D. The germline gives CDR1 SGHNT, CDR2 YYREEE (reference sequence). The CDR3 spans 12 residues. Trimming cost V 4 bases and J 4 bases, with 8 bases left between them. Here the CDR3 reads CASSGTGETQYF. CDR3 nucleotides: TGTGCCAGCAGCGGAACTGGAGAGACCCAGTACTTC.

The gene calls are TRBV27 and TRBJ1-4; possible D gene TRBD1, 5 bases. Trimming stripped 8 bases from V and 0 bases from J, with 10 bases between. CDR1 is MNHEY, CDR2 SMNVEV, per germline (reference sequence). The CDR3 consists of 14 residues. The CDR3 region has the DNA TGTGCCAGCGGGACCCTGACAACTAATGAAAAACTGTTTTTT. Translating gives CASGTLTTNEKLFF.

The chain links TRBV19 to TRBJ1-5; D gene unclear. Germline CDR1 is LNHDA and CDR2 is SQIVND (reference sequence). V lost 4 bases and J 0 bases, leaving 10 bases between the germline ends. The CDR3 runs to 15 residues. The CDR3 reads CASSNDGYSNQPQHF. The CDR3 region has the DNA TGTGCCAGTAGTAACGACGGGTATAGCAATCAGCCCCAGCATTTT.

The chain links TRBV19 to TRBJ1-4, with TRBD1 matching 9 bases. V shed 7 bases and J 4 bases; nucleotides not matched to a gene: 7. CDR3 length equals 15 residues. Germline CDR1 is LNHDA and CDR2 is SQIVND (reference sequence). DNA of the CDR3: TGTGCCAGTAATTCACGGACAGGGGATAATGAAAAACTGTTTTTT. Amino acid sequence: CASNSRTGDNEKLFF.

The CDR3 spells CASSERAYEQYF. CDR3 sequence (DNA): TGTGCCAGCAGTGAGAGGGCCTACGAGCAGTACTTC. The rearrangement joins TRBV2 to TRBJ2-7; D is perhaps TRBD2 (5 bases). This CDR3 comprises 12 residues. Germline CDR1 and CDR2: SNHLY and FYNNEI. Trimming left V 3 bases short and J 2 bases short, with 5 bases between.